A single T cell receptor beta chain is shown here with its context. This CDR3 spans 16 amino acids. From germline, CDR1 is SGHNT and CDR2 YENEEA. J was trimmed by 3 bases and V by 5 bases; bases with no gene match: 6. The sample originates from a study of Tregs in tolerant kidney transplant recipients. CD4+CD25+CD127- Tregs, CD4+CD25- non-Tregs, CD4 and CD8 cells were sorted. Assay used: immunoSEQ multiplex PCR; TCRdb lists only in-frame clones, some missing. The sample lists tens of thousands of clones, roughly 84% seen once, with more than 4% in the top ten. Sequencing was carried out using CD4+ T cells from blood. The sequence was obtained from a human donor in good health. The chain couples TRBV11-3 to TRBJ2-3; 12 bases align to TRBD1. The CDR3 coding sequence is TGTGCCAGCAGCCAGGGACAGGGGGCCGGGACAGATACGCAGTATTTT. It yields the protein CASSQGQGAGTDTQYF. Filled out from reference TRBV11-3 and TRBJ2-3, the complete variable domain reads EAGVVQSPRYKIIEKKQPVAFWCNPISGHNTLYWYLQNLGQGPELLIRYENEEAVDDSQLPKDRFSAERLKGVDSTLKIQPAELGDSAVYLCASSQGQGAGTDTQYFGPGTRLTVL.